What follows describes a single T cell receptor beta chain. The sample comes from a study of cytomegalovirus exposure and HLA in healthy donors. Clones were sequenced by immunoSEQ multiplex PCR, and TCRdb holds only the in-frame ones, with some missing. The data hold 300,000 to 400,000 clones, with roughly 89% observed a single time. This CDR3 has 17 residues. Germline lookup yields CDR1 MDHEN and CDR2 SYDVKM. V lost 6 bases and J 2 bases, leaving 21 bases between the germline ends. The genes are TRBV28 and TRBJ2-3, with D maybe TRBD2 (6 bases). The sequence came from a woman between 18 and 30 years old in good health and CMV-seronegative. Sequencing was done on a sample of PBMCs. The CDR3: CASSPYLAVDDTDTQYF. For the CDR3, the DNA is TGTGCCAGCAGCCCTTACTTAGCGGTCGATGACACAGATACGCAGTATTTT.